The T cell receptor (beta chain) under discussion was sequenced for a study of CD8 T cells in Susac syndrome. Trimming cost V 8 bases and J 5 bases, with 13 bases left between them. Germline loops: CDR1 MNHNY, CDR2 SVGAGI (reference sequence). This CDR3 contains 12 residues. The T cells that were sequenced for TCR beta were CD8+ and CD4+ cells from blood. A quantity of roughly 0.5 to 1 ug RNA underwent reverse transcription using random hexamers. Amplification of TCR beta CDR3 was carried out by immunoSEQ multiplex PCR, which covered 54 Vbeta and 13 Jbeta segments. Each CDR3 protein gets one entry after TCRdb re-called the immunoSEQ multiplex PCR reads with MiXCR. This repertoire shows around 150,000 distinct CDR3 sequences, 93% found once; its top ten account for approximately 0.14%.

The sequenced sample was CD4+ T cells from PBMCs. The rearrangement joins TRBV6-6 to TRBJ2-7, with unresolved D. This TCR derives from a human donor in good health. The chain's CDR3 is CASRQVVHEQYF. Here the CDR3 DNA reads TGTGCCAGCCGTCAGGTGGTCCACGAGCAGTACTTC.